These T cell receptor beta chains were read from a single sample in a study of shared T cell receptors in the human thymus. Sequencing used immunoSEQ multiplex PCR; TCRdb keeps in-frame clones, though not all of them. The sample consists of hundreds of thousands of clones, approximately 89% of them appearing once. These data are also associated with another study on human thymus T cells.

The sequencing sample was made of thymocytes. Receptors originate from a boy under two years old with a congenital heart defect. The CDR3 runs from the conserved cysteine through the conserved F or W. A D gene is named only where the DNA matches it firmly. Only part of the rows carry a size: once, few, many, or a class if the clone is expanded.

CDR3nt: TGTGCCAGCAGTTTATCAGCGGGAGAGGGCGAGCAGTACTTC; CDR3aa: CASSLSAGEGEQYF; abundance: NA; j_gene: TRBJ2-7; v_gene: TRBV27; d_gene: TRBD2
CDR3nt: TGTGCCATCAGTGAGCCTGCTGGACTAGCGGGAGGGAAAGAGACCCAGTACTTC; CDR3aa: CAISEPAGLAGGKETQYF; abundance: NA; j_gene: TRBJ2-5; v_gene: TRBV10-3; d_gene: TRBD2
CDR3nt: TGTGCCAGCAGCTCAGATCGGGTATATGGCTACACCTTC; CDR3aa: CASSSDRVYGYTF; abundance: NA; j_gene: TRBJ1-2; v_gene: TRBV7-2; d_gene: NA
CDR3nt: TGTGCCAGCAGTTCCCTGCGACTAGCGGGAGGGCAAGATGAGCAGTTCTTC; CDR3aa: CASSSLRLAGGQDEQFF; abundance: NA; j_gene: TRBJ2-1; v_gene: TRBV6-7; d_gene: TRBD2
CDR3nt: TGCGCCAGCAGCCACCCAGCGGGAAACTCTTACAATGAGCAGTTCTTC; CDR3aa: CASSHPAGNSYNEQFF; abundance: NA; j_gene: TRBJ2-1; v_gene: TRBV4-3; d_gene: TRBD2
CDR3nt: TGTGCCAGCATCGCGGCAGGTTCGGGGTCACCCCTCCACTTT; CDR3aa: CASIAAGSGSPLHF; abundance: NA; j_gene: TRBJ1-6; v_gene: TRBV6-1; d_gene: NA
CDR3nt: TGCGCCAGCAGCCAAGATCCCCGGGGGGTCAATGGCTACACCTTC; CDR3aa: CASSQDPRGVNGYTF; abundance: NA; j_gene: TRBJ1-2; v_gene: TRBV4-3; d_gene: NA
CDR3nt: TGCGCCAGCAAGACAGGGCCCGTCCACGAGCAGTACTTC; CDR3aa: CASKTGPVHEQYF; abundance: NA; j_gene: TRBJ2-7; v_gene: TRBV10-2; d_gene: TRBD1
CDR3nt: TGTGCTTCAGGCTATTGGAATTCACCCCTCCACTTT; CDR3aa: CASGYWNSPLHF; abundance: NA; j_gene: TRBJ1-6; v_gene: TRBV19; d_gene: NA
CDR3nt: TGCGCCAGCAGCCTGGGGACAGATAATCAGCCCCAGCATTTT; CDR3aa: CASSLGTDNQPQHF; abundance: once; j_gene: TRBJ1-5; v_gene: TRBV5-1; d_gene: TRBD1
CDR3nt: TGTGCCAGCAGCTTCCGGGACAGGGTGGCCGGGGCCAACGTCCTGACTTTC; CDR3aa: CASSFRDRVAGANVLTF; abundance: few; j_gene: TRBJ2-6; v_gene: TRBV5-6; d_gene: TRBD1
CDR3nt: TGCGCCAGCAGCTCTCAAAGTCCGGGACAGGACTCCTACGAGCAGTACTTC; CDR3aa: CASSSQSPGQDSYEQYF; abundance: NA; j_gene: TRBJ2-7; v_gene: TRBV5-1; d_gene: TRBD1
CDR3nt: TGTGCCAGCAGCCCCCGGGGGGGAAGCACTGAAGCTTTCTTT; CDR3aa: CASSPRGGSTEAFF; abundance: NA; j_gene: TRBJ1-1; v_gene: TRBV7-3; d_gene: NA
CDR3nt: TGCGCCAGCAGCCAGGAGGACAGGCCTTTGGATGGCTACACCTTC; CDR3aa: CASSQEDRPLDGYTF; abundance: NA; j_gene: TRBJ1-2; v_gene: TRBV4-1; d_gene: TRBD1
CDR3nt: TGTGCCAGCAGCCTTCCCGGGACTGGATACAATGAGCAGTTCTTC; CDR3aa: CASSLPGTGYNEQFF; abundance: NA; j_gene: TRBJ2-1; v_gene: TRBV11-2; d_gene: NA
CDR3nt: TGTGCTAGTGGTTTGGGTTTCGAGGGTGGCTACGAGCAGTACTTC; CDR3aa: CASGLGFEGGYEQYF; abundance: NA; j_gene: TRBJ2-7; v_gene: TRBV12-5; d_gene: NA
CDR3nt: TGCGCCAGCAGTGAGTCCTCTAGCGGGAGGGCGTATAGCACAGATACGCAGTATTTT; CDR3aa: CASSESSSGRAYSTDTQYF; abundance: NA; j_gene: TRBJ2-3; v_gene: TRBV10-1; d_gene: TRBD2
CDR3nt: TGCGCCAGCAGCGTGGGACAGGGTGGGAACTATGGCTACACCTTC; CDR3aa: CASSVGQGGNYGYTF; abundance: NA; j_gene: TRBJ1-2; v_gene: TRBV5-1; d_gene: TRBD1
CDR3nt: TGTGCCACCAGCAGAGATCGGGGACTAGCGTTCTACGAGCAGTACTTC; CDR3aa: CATSRDRGLAFYEQYF; abundance: NA; j_gene: TRBJ2-7; v_gene: TRBV15; d_gene: TRBD2
CDR3nt: TGCGCCAGCAGCCCAGCCCCTACAGGGGGTGAAAAACTGTTTTTT; CDR3aa: CASSPAPTGGEKLFF; abundance: NA; j_gene: TRBJ1-4; v_gene: TRBV5-1; d_gene: TRBD1
CDR3nt: TGTGCCAGCAGCGCAATAGGGGGTAACACTGAAGCTTTCTTT; CDR3aa: CASSAIGGNTEAFF; abundance: NA; j_gene: TRBJ1-1; v_gene: TRBV9; d_gene: NA
CDR3nt: TGCGCCAGCAGGATTAACGGGACTAGCGACCTTCAGCAGTTCTTC; CDR3aa: CASRINGTSDLQQFF; abundance: once; j_gene: TRBJ2-1; v_gene: TRBV4-3; d_gene: TRBD2
CDR3nt: TGTGCCACCAGCAAAGAAGGGCCGGGAGGGGTTAGCAATCAGCCCCAGCATTTT; CDR3aa: CATSKEGPGGVSNQPQHF; abundance: NA; j_gene: TRBJ1-5; v_gene: TRBV15; d_gene: NA
CDR3nt: TGTGCCAGCAGCCCTAACAGGGGAAGGACCTACGAGCAGTACTTC; CDR3aa: CASSPNRGRTYEQYF; abundance: NA; j_gene: TRBJ2-7; v_gene: TRBV5-6; d_gene: TRBD1
CDR3nt: TGTGCCAGCAGTTACCCGGGGCAGCCCCAGCATTTT; CDR3aa: CASSYPGQPQHF; abundance: NA; j_gene: TRBJ1-5; v_gene: TRBV6-5; d_gene: NA
CDR3nt: TGTGCCAGCTCACCACAATTGGGACTCACGAACACCGGGGAGCTGTTTTTT; CDR3aa: CASSPQLGLTNTGELFF; abundance: NA; j_gene: TRBJ2-2; v_gene: TRBV18; d_gene: NA
CDR3nt: TGTGCCAGTTGCGCGGGAGAGGACGAGCAGTACTTC; CDR3aa: CASCAGEDEQYF; abundance: NA; j_gene: TRBJ2-7; v_gene: TRBV6-5; d_gene: TRBD2
CDR3nt: TGTGCCAGCAGCTTGGGAGACAGGGACTTAGGGAATGAGCAGTTCTTC; CDR3aa: CASSLGDRDLGNEQFF; abundance: NA; j_gene: TRBJ2-1; v_gene: TRBV5-8; d_gene: NA
CDR3nt: TGTGCCAGCAGTGTGAGGTTGGGGGCGCAAGCTTTCTTT; CDR3aa: CASSVRLGAQAFF; abundance: NA; j_gene: TRBJ1-1; v_gene: TRBV25-1; d_gene: NA
CDR3nt: TGTGCCAGCTGGAAACAGGGGGCGCGAGGCTACACCTTC; CDR3aa: CASWKQGARGYTF; abundance: once; j_gene: TRBJ1-2; v_gene: TRBV9; d_gene: TRBD1
CDR3nt: TGTGCCAGCAGCCAAGCAGGGGGCGCAAGGGGGGATACGCAGTATTTT; CDR3aa: CASSQAGGARGDTQYF; abundance: NA; j_gene: TRBJ2-3; v_gene: TRBV14; d_gene: TRBD1
CDR3nt: TGCAGCGTTGATCCAATTAGCGGGAGGGGGAATGAGCAGTTCTTC; CDR3aa: CSVDPISGRGNEQFF; abundance: NA; j_gene: TRBJ2-1; v_gene: TRBV29-1; d_gene: TRBD2
CDR3nt: TGCGCCAGCAGCAAAAGGGACAGGGACTCCTACAATGAGCAGTTCTTC; CDR3aa: CASSKRDRDSYNEQFF; abundance: NA; j_gene: TRBJ2-1; v_gene: TRBV5-1; d_gene: TRBD1
CDR3nt: TGTGCCAGCAGTCCCCGAGTTCTAGCGGGGGGGCCTTCTCGGGGCACGCAGTATTTT; CDR3aa: CASSPRVLAGGPSRGTQYF; abundance: NA; j_gene: TRBJ2-3; v_gene: TRBV27; d_gene: TRBD2